The 8 T cell receptor beta chains below all came from one sample that was sequenced in a study of blood T cell repertoires in COVID-19. The table came from immunoSEQ multiplex PCR; TCRdb's copy has only in-frame clones and leaves some out. The table records 300,000 to 350,000 clones, under 90% of them present only once. Sequencing was performed on peripheral blood. These receptors originate from a woman under 40 with COVID-19, enrolled during active disease.

CDR3 protein: CASSRQPGQGSGELFF. The CDR3 coding sequence is TGTGCCAGTAGTCGGCAACCGGGACAGGGGTCCGGGGAGCTGTTTTTT. The gene calls are TRBV19 and TRBJ2-2, with TRBD1 matching over 10 bases. The CDR3 has 16 amino acids. V lost 5 bases, J lost 6 bases, and 9 bases stayed unmatched. Germline CDR1 and CDR2: LNHDA and SQIVND (reference sequence).

This clone was seen only a few times. The sample contains more than one DNA sequence encoding this CDR3. J is TRBJ1-2 and V is TRBV19; tentative D call: TRBD1 (5 bases). Trimming left V 4 bases short and J 5 bases short, with 5 bases between. CDR3 length: 11 residues. CDR1 LNHDA and CDR2 SQIVND come from the germline V gene (reference sequence). CDR3 loop: CASSTGYGYTF. The DNA for the CDR3 is TGTGCCAGTAGTACAGGGTATGGCTACACCTTC.

The chain couples TRBV24-1 to TRBJ1-1, with a tentative D call TRBD1 (5 bases). CDR1 and CDR2 (germline): KGHDR, SFDVKD. This CDR3 contains 14 residues. Trimming cost V 6 bases and J 3 bases, with 13 bases left between them. CDR3 sequence reads: CATSSREGYTEAFF. Here the CDR3 DNA reads TGTGCCACCAGTTCTCGGGAGGGGTACACTGAAGCTTTCTTT.

CDR3 residues: CASGLADLTDTQYF. CDR3 DNA sequence: TGCGCCAGCGGACTAGCGGACCTCACAGATACGCAGTATTTT. The chain couples TRBV5-1 to TRBJ2-3; 10 nucleotides agree with TRBD2. CDR3 size: 14 residues. Germline V CDR1 and CDR2: SGHRS, YFSETQ. Unmatched junction bases numbered 4, after V lost 7 bases and J lost 2 bases.

This clone was recorded once. This chain joins TRBV7-7 and TRBJ2-3, with a tentative D call TRBD1 (6 bases). V gave up 1 base and J gave up 5 bases, with 7 bases separating them. CDR3 length equals 13 residues. Germline CDR1 reads SSHAT; CDR2 reads FNYEAQ (reference sequence). This CDR3 is CASSLGGQDTQYF. CDR3 DNA: TGTGCCAGCAGCTTAGGGGGGCAAGATACGCAGTATTTT.

The chain links TRBV7-6 to TRBJ2-1; 12 nucleotides line up with TRBD2. The CDR3 is made up of 16 amino acids. CDR1 is SGHVS and CDR2 is FNYEAQ in the germline V gene. The V segment lost 5 bases and the J segment 7 bases; nucleotides outside the gene matches: 9. The CDR3 sequence: CASSQLLAGGGNEQFF. CDR3 coding DNA: TGTGCCAGCAGCCAACTTCTAGCGGGAGGGGGGAATGAGCAGTTCTTC.

CDR3 bases: TGTGCCAGCACTGTACGGGAGGGTGAGACCCAGTACTTC. Protein: CASTVREGETQYF. The chain is built from TRBV12-3 or TRBV12-4 and TRBJ2-5, with 8 bases aligning to TRBD2. This CDR3 contains 13 residues. Trimming removed 7 bases from V and 5 bases from J; junction bases left unmatched: 6.

The V gene is TRBV9, the J gene TRBJ1-1; D is perhaps TRBD1 (5 bases). Germline V gene data show CDR1 as SGDLS and CDR2 as YYNGEE. The CDR3 has 17 amino acids. V lost 0 bases, J lost 0 bases, and 15 bases lay in between. In DNA, the CDR3 is TGTGCCAGCAGCGTAGCTACAGGTGGGCCTATGAACACTGAAGCTTTCTTT. Encoded protein: CASSVATGGPMNTEAFF.